This T cell receptor (beta chain) appears in the sequencing data of a study of T cell responses to AZD1222 COVID-19 vaccine. Across the whole study: The analysis combined second doses at about 4 or about 12 weeks. General study findings and limits: Across the whole spike, CD4 TCRs peaked at regions 160-218 and 743-854.

The CDR3 is 15 amino acids. After removal of 1 base from V and 7 bases from J, the junction contained 2 bases not matched to a gene. Germline V gene sequence: CDR1 SGDLS, CDR2 YYNGEE. With respect to this clone: The antigen remains undetermined.

Here immunoSEQ multiplex PCR was the method, and the copy in TCRdb shows in-frame clones only, minus some. The sample shows approximately 100,000 clones, about 88% of them seen only once. The chain is built from TRBV9 and TRBJ2-1; 13 nucleotides line up with TRBD2. The sample was peripheral blood, taken on day 0 of AZD1222 vaccination. This sequence originates from an adult in good health. The CDR3 spells CASSVMGLAGNEQFF. The CDR3 DNA reads as TGTGCCAGCAGCGTAATGGGACTAGCGGGAAATGAGCAGTTCTTC.